This TCR beta chain originates from a study of CD4+ T cells in melanoma. Study-level findings and limits: Reportedly, melanoma neoantigen-specific CD4+ T cells showed varied differentiation states. A reported correlation linked neoantigen-specific CD4+ T cells to CD8+, macrophage and B cell function.

On this clone: Its target is unknown. The junction shows a germline mismatch at one end, possibly a read error.

Measured with immunoSEQ multiplex PCR; TCRdb has only the in-frame clones, and not every one. The sample yields more than 90,000 clones, around 92% seen once. The CDR3 spans 15 residues. The germline CDR1 and CDR2 sequences are SGHNT and YYREEE (reference sequence). Sequencing was done on a sample of peripheral blood. The rearrangement uses TRBV5-4 and TRBJ1-2; 7 bases are a match to TRBD1. The TCR comes from a human donor with melanoma. This CDR3 reads CASSHIRDRAYGYTF. The CDR3 DNA is TGCGCCAGCAGCCATATACGCGACAGGGCCTATGGCTACACCTTC.